The sequence of this TCR beta chain was determined in a study of identical twins (dated by TCRdb to about 2016). Regarding the research as a whole: To test whether fetal clonotypes persist, this study deep-sequenced TCR alpha and beta repertoires from monozygotic twins, from unrelated adults of various ages, and from cord blood. To rule out contamination, the twin experiments were replicated at different times with different library preparation protocols.

Comment on this clonotype: What antigen it recognizes has not been identified. Base-call qualities are not available, and no considerably larger clone is one nucleotide away.

Results and caveats for the whole study, not just this receptor: Zero-insertion analyses could be partly confounded by invariant T cells such as MAIT and iNKT, though diverse VJ usage argued against such confounding for most clonotypes. Fewer insertions were carried by abundant cord blood beta clonotypes; a weaker similar trend was observed in young adult naive repertoires, while no such trend was observed in memory repertoires. In beta out-of-frame sequences, excess twin sharing was weaker, because having fewer shared sequences lowered the signal-to-noise ratio. Compared with coincidental sharing between unrelated individuals, out-of-frame TCR alpha sequences shared between twins showed an excess of sequences with low generation probability. Recombination models systematically underestimated out-of-frame TCR alpha sharing in monozygotic twins but agreed with sharing between unrelated individuals. Because the same donors could not be followed over many years, the conclusions relied on cross-sectional statistical analysis.

Library prep was done by 5' RACE. Sequencer: Illumina HiSeq 2000. A universal primer binding site was added through template switching, and the final cDNA carried a unique molecular identifier so that TCR cDNA molecules could be counted accurately. Specific primers in the conserved constant-segment region were used to synthesize first-strand cDNA for the TCR alpha and beta chains. To control for contamination, each cDNA library was double barcoded with a SMART-Mk sample barcode plus Illumina barcodes. Two successive PCR steps introduced TruSeq adapter sequences along with Illumina sample barcodes. The Illumina HiSeq platform was used with custom primers to sequence TCR alpha and beta cDNA libraries. The authors' analysis ran thus. Unique molecular identifiers were extracted from raw reads with MiGEC, and CDR3 positions were determined with MiXCR. For each individual, recombination models were inferred using an EM algorithm with the repgenHMM and IGoR tools. Shared clonotype analysis was performed with the tcR package in R, normalizing sharing by the product of cloneset sizes. Out-of-frame nonproductive sequences were analyzed to study raw recombination free of thymic and clonal selection effects. TCRdb reprocessed the public reads (quality trimming at Q25 with fastp, clone calling with MiXCR) and kept in-frame beta chains. One record per CDR3 amino acid sequence lists the most common genes and DNA. The V and J calls were not made by the authors but by TCRdb's processing. For this sample there are hundreds of thousands of distinct CDR3 sequences; 5.5% to 6.5% appear just once. Clones ranked in the top ten supply approximately 1.6% of the sample.

The germline V gene provides CDR1 SGDLS and CDR2 YYNGEE. Measured from the cysteine to the phenylalanine, the CDR3 is 16 residues long. Only the CDR3 DNA stays, 48 bases, in frame from base 1. The junction carries 15 bases between V and J, which are trimmed by 0 bases and 5 bases respectively. Every donor in the study was a healthy Caucasian. The researchers also sequenced three unrelated adults who were not twins: a male aged 18 to 29, a male aged 50 to 60, and a female aged 50 to 60. Miltenyi CD45RO+ enrichment and human naive T-cell isolation kits were used to isolate memory (CD45RO+) and naive T cells from PBMC.

Recombination linked TRBV9 to TRBJ2-1, with no reliable assignment of the D segment. The clonotype comes from a man aged 18 to 30 in good health. Sequencing was carried out using naive T cells sorted from blood. The cell subset or site label, read with the paper, signifies: cells isolated with a human naive T-cell isolation kit. The CDR3 has the sequence CASSVGSVAVDNEQFF. The nucleotide sequence is given as TGTGCCAGCAGCGTAGGGTCCGTAGCAGTCGACAATGAGCAGTTCTTC.